The rows below give T cell receptor beta chains drawn from one sample of a study of T-cell memory formation after mild COVID-19. TCRdb re-called the 5' RACE reads through MiXCR, storing one row per CDR3 protein. The table includes 100,000 or so distinct CDR3 sequences, approximately 12% detected once. Sequencing used PBMCs or a T cell subset sorted from them (not recorded which). The receptors shown here come from a man in his late teens or twenties who had mild COVID-19 (a few samples of this study predate the infection). Cell type and time point are not known. The CDR3 runs from the conserved cysteine through the conserved F or W. The D gene is left open where the match is weak. Clone size appears in some rows only: once, few, many, or a class for an expanded clone.

V gene: TRBV7-6
J gene: TRBJ1-2
D gene: -
clone size: many
CDR3 protein: CASSPRTPNYGYTF
CDR3 DNA: TGTGCCAGCAGCCCACGGACCCCTAACTATGGCTACACCTTC

V gene: TRBV7-2
J gene: TRBJ1-2
D gene: -
clone size: few
CDR3 protein: CASSMDSQTVYGYTF
CDR3 DNA: TGTGCCAGCAGCATGGACAGCCAAACGGTCTATGGCTACACCTTC

V gene: TRBV6-5
J gene: TRBJ1-1
D gene: -
clone size: few
CDR3 protein: CASSYSPGRAFF
CDR3 DNA: TGTGCCAGCAGTTACTCACCGGGAAGGGCTTTCTTT

V gene: TRBV6-2/TRBV6-3
J gene: TRBJ2-1
D gene: -
clone size: -
CDR3 protein: CASSYTPRGYNEQFF
CDR3 DNA: TGTGCCAGCAGTTACACCCCCCGAGGATACAATGAGCAGTTCTTC

V gene: TRBV6-6
J gene: TRBJ1-2
D gene: -
clone size: -
CDR3 protein: CASRDLYGYTF
CDR3 DNA: TGTGCCAGCAGGGACCTCTATGGCTACACCTTC

V gene: TRBV7-6
J gene: TRBJ2-7
D gene: -
clone size: -
CDR3 protein: CASSETGYEQYF
CDR3 DNA: TGTGCCAGCAGCGAAACAGGCTACGAGCAGTACTTC

V gene: TRBV6-2/TRBV6-3
J gene: TRBJ1-6
D gene: -
clone size: few
CDR3 protein: CASRYPGTLHF
CDR3 DNA: TGTGCCAGCAGGTACCCGGGGACCCTCCACTTT

V gene: TRBV20-1
J gene: TRBJ2-7
D gene: -
clone size: few
CDR3 protein: CSARGTGIYEQYF
CDR3 DNA: TGCAGTGCTAGAGGGACGGGAATCTACGAGCAGTACTTC

V gene: TRBV6-2/TRBV6-3
J gene: TRBJ1-1
D gene: -
clone size: many
CDR3 protein: CASSLNWNTEAFF
CDR3 DNA: TGTGCCAGCAGCTTAAATTGGAACACTGAAGCTTTCTTT

V gene: TRBV6-2/TRBV6-3
J gene: TRBJ2-1
D gene: -
clone size: -
CDR3 protein: CASSYHEGPLAPTYNEQFF
CDR3 DNA: TGTGCCAGCAGTTACCACGAGGGCCCCCTAGCACCCACCTACAATGAGCAGTTCTTC

V gene: TRBV9
J gene: TRBJ2-3
D gene: TRBD2
clone size: -
CDR3 protein: CASSARGGSTDTQYF
CDR3 DNA: TGTGCCAGCAGCGCGCGGGGGGGGAGCACAGATACGCAGTATTTT

V gene: TRBV4-2
J gene: TRBJ2-7
D gene: TRBD2
clone size: few
CDR3 protein: CASSQDLAGSAEQYF
CDR3 DNA: TGTGCCAGCAGCCAAGATCTAGCGGGGAGTGCCGAGCAGTACTTC

V gene: TRBV15
J gene: TRBJ1-1
D gene: -
clone size: few
CDR3 protein: CATSRSGWENTEAFF
CDR3 DNA: TGTGCCACCAGCAGATCGGGGTGGGAAAACACTGAAGCTTTCTTT